These 3 T cell receptor beta chains originate from one sample sequenced in a study of cytomegalovirus exposure and HLA in healthy donors. The PCR contained 60 Vbeta and 13 Jbeta primers. Only in-frame clones appear in the TCRdb table, and some are missing; sequencing was by immunoSEQ multiplex PCR. The sample shows about 92,000 clones, roughly 80% of them seen only once. The sequencing input was PBMCs. The origin of the receptors is a girl aged 2 to 9 in good health and CMV-seropositive.

The V and J genes are TRBV29-1 and TRBJ1-4, with 7 bases identical to TRBD1. Germline values: CDR1 SQVTM, CDR2 ANQGSEA. CDR3 length: 12 residues. The ends lost 6 bases at V and 4 bases at J; junction bases unmatched: 2. The CDR3 DNA follows: TGCAGCGTCCCAGGGGGTAATGAAAAACTGTTTTTT. Translated: CSVPGGNEKLFF.

The chain is built from TRBV2 and TRBJ2-2; 7 nucleotides align to TRBD1. CDR3 length: 16 amino acids. Unmatched junction bases numbered 9, after V lost 4 bases and J lost 4 bases. Germline V gene lookup returns CDR1 SNHLY and CDR2 FYNNEI. The CDR3 coding sequence is TGTGCCAGCAGTGGCCGGGACAGCCTAAGCACCGGGGAGCTGTTTTTT. The encoded protein is CASSGRDSLSTGELFF.

The chain is built from TRBV5-4 and TRBJ2-5; 8 positions agree with TRBD2. Germline V gives CDR1 SGHNT, CDR2 YYREEE (reference sequence). Trimming at V came to 2 bases and at J to 11 bases, leaving 2 bases not matched to a gene. This CDR3 has 11 residues. The DNA of the CDR3 is TGTGCCAGCAGCTTCGGGGGGGAGCAGTACTTC. As protein: CASSFGGEQYF. Together with reference TRBV5-4 and TRBJ2-5, the CDR3 gives the full variable domain: ETGVTQSPTHLIKTRGQQVTLRCSSQSGHNTVSWYQQALGQGPQFIFQYYREEENGRGNFPPRFSGLQFPNYSSELNVNALELDDSALYLCASSFGGEQYFGPGTRLLVL.